The rows below give T cell receptor beta chains drawn from one sample of a study of memory CD8 T cells in hepatitis C reinfection. Profiling relied on immunoSEQ multiplex PCR, and the TCRdb table lists in-frame clones only, not all of them. The data contain more than 35,000 clones, roughly 90% of them singletons. Source material: naive CD8+ T cells sorted from blood. Every receptor here comes from a man between 18 and 29 years old with hepatitis C virus infection. Each CDR3 is given without its conserved first and last residue.

v_call	j_call	cdr3_aa
TRBV4-1	TRBJ2-1	ASSYIAGEGLNEQF
TRBV11-2	TRBJ1-3	ASSFTTGVFSGNTIY
TRBV19	TRBJ2-2	ASTSGRNTGELF
TRBV7-9	TRBJ2-7	ASSSVGRTSESYEQY
TRBV9	TRBJ1-3	ASSVAGGTDGNTIY
TRBV29-1	TRBJ2-7	SALTGLSSYEQY
TRBV7-2	TRBJ1-1	ASSLWTEGGEAF
TRBV11-2	TRBJ2-1	ASRHLGYNEQF
TRBV5-8	TRBJ1-1	ASSFPGGGGNTEAF
TRBV5-8	TRBJ1-1	ASSLGVGQNTEAF
TRBV11-2	TRBJ2-7	ASSLDRQVVYEQY
TRBV20-1	TRBJ2-1	SAGSNEQF
TRBV4-1	TRBJ2-1	ASSPILAVDEQF
TRBV19	TRBJ2-2	ASSIAGGRGTGELF
TRBV27	TRBJ2-1	ASSVLTGDNEQF
TRBV10-2	TRBJ2-1	ASRGLVGNEQF
TRBV15	TRBJ2-3	ATSNMHTSSTDTQY
TRBV7-8	TRBJ2-2	ASSLETVNTGELF